This T cell receptor beta chain was obtained from a study of beta chain features in type 1 diabetes. Regarding the study as a whole: Because the template was cDNA, high-expressing cells might be over-represented. Patients' naive, central memory and regulatory TCRB repertoires appeared more alike than those of healthy donors. Equally in patients and controls, PCR might preferentially amplify shorter templates. When Type 1 diabetes patients were examined, their TCRB CDR3s proved moderately but significantly shorter in all four CD4+ subsets. VDJ junctions from patients with type 1 diabetes contained fewer insertions and more deletions.

The germline CDR1 and CDR2 sequences are SGHRS and YFSETQ. V was trimmed by 0 bases and J by 7 bases, leaving 19 bases between them. The CDR3 covers 16 residues. Expressed TCRB transcripts were sequenced after all isolated RNA was converted to cDNA. TCRdb's table, derived via immunoSEQ multiplex PCR, lists solely in-frame clones and lacks some. Of some 660,000 clones listed, around an eighth are singletons. This clone was seen a handful of times. Its antigen remains unidentified. The genes are TRBV5-1 and TRBJ1-1, with a possible D match to TRBD1 (5 bases). Sequenced sample: naive CD4+ T cells from blood. This clonotype originated in a man between 18 and 35 years old with type 1 diabetes. The CDR3 nucleotides read TGCGCCAGCAGCTTGGATAGGACAAGAACTCTGGGTGAAGCTTTCTTT. Translated: CASSLDRTRTLGEAFF.